This TCR beta chain was documented in a study of vaccination and CD4 T cells after COVID-19. Treatment: approximately 9-day PBMC culture with coronavirus spike peptide pools or control peptides (ViraFEST assay). Cultured CD4+ T cell DNA underwent sequencing with the Oncomine TCR Beta short-read assay. Each CDR3 protein is one row after TCRdb ran MiXCR on the PCR reads. The data hold approximately 8,100 distinct CDR3 sequences, with about two thirds observed a single time. V was shortened by 7 bases and J by 6 bases, with 16 bases between the two germline ends. The CDR3 loop spans 15 amino acids. The V gene's germline CDR1 is MDHEN and CDR2 SYDVKM. This clonotype was recorded a few times. Its matching antigen is unknown.

The chain is built from TRBV28 and TRBJ1-6; D not resolved. The sequence came from a human donor with COVID-19. The specimen was cultured CD4+ T cells from blood, collected after SARS-CoV-2 vaccination. The CDR3 sequence is CASTQVGVGNSPLHF. The CDR3 DNA follows: TGTGCCAGCACCCAGGTTGGGGTTGGTAATTCACCCCTCCACTTT.